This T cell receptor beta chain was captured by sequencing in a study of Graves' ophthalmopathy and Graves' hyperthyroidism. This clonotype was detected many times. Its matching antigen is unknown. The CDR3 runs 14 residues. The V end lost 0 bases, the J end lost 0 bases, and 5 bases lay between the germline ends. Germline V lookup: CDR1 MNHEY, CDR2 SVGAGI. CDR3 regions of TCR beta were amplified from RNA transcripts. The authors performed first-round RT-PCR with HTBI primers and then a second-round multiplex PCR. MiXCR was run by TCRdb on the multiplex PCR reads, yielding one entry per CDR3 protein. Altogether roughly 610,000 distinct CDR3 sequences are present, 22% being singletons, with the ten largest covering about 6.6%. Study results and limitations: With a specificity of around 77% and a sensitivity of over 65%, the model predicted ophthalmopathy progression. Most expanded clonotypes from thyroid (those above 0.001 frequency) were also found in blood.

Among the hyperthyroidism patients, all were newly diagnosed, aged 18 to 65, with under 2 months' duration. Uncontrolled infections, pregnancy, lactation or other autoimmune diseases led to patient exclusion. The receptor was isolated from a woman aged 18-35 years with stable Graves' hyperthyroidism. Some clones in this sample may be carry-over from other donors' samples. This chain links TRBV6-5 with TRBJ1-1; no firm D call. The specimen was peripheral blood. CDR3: CASSYSDLNTEAFF. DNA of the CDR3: TGTGCCAGCAGTTACTCGGACCTGAACACTGAAGCTTTCTTT.